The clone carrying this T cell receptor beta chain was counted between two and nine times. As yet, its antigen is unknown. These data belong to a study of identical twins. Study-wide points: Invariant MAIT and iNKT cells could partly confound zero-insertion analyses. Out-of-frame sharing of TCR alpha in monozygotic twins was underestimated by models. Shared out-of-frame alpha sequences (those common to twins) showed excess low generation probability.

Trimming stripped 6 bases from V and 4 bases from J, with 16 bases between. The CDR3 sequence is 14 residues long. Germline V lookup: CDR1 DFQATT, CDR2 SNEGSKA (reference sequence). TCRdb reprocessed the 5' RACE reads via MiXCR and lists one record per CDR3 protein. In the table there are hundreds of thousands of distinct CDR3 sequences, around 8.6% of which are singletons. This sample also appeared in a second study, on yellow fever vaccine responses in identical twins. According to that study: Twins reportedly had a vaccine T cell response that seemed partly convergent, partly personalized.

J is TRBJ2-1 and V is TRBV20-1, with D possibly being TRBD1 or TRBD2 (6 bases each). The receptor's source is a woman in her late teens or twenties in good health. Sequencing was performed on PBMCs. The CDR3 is CSAFGGAAYNEQFF. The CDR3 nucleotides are TGCAGTGCGTTCGGGGGCGCAGCATACAATGAGCAGTTCTTC.